A selection of T cell receptor beta chains follows, all from one sample in a study of cytomegalovirus exposure and HLA in healthy donors. Generated by immunoSEQ multiplex PCR, the TCRdb table keeps only in-frame clones and is missing some. Here the sample spans about 200,000 clones, approximately 88% being singletons. Source material: PBMCs. These receptors were collected from a boy aged 2 to 10 in good health and CMV-seronegative. Both conserved end residues are part of each CDR3. D genes are given only for firm matches. Clone size, where shown, is once, few, many, or a class for clones that have expanded.

clone size | D gene | J gene | V gene | CDR3 protein
- | TRBD2 | TRBJ2-1 | TRBV2 | CASSDGREVFENEQFF
- | - | TRBJ2-3 | TRBV5-1 | CASSTLGSTSTDTQYF
few | - | TRBJ2-2 | TRBV15 | CATSRDRGGPGGELFF
- | - | TRBJ1-6 | TRBV6-5 | CASSYLKGTKGSPLHF
- | TRBD2 | TRBJ2-5 | TRBV6-6 | CASRIAGATEETQYF
- | - | TRBJ1-5 | TRBV4-1 | CASSLHGQGPLPQHF
- | TRBD1 | TRBJ1-1 | TRBV5-1 | CASSSGTDSNTEAFF
- | - | TRBJ1-1 | TRBV19 | CASSRWGRTEAFF
- | - | TRBJ2-2 | TRBV7-8 | CASSSQSRRRTGELFF
- | - | TRBJ2-3 | TRBV2 | CASSEDRYTDTQYF
- | TRBD2 | TRBJ2-1 | TRBV7-2 | CASSLAGGYNEQFF
few | - | TRBJ1-2 | TRBV6-1 | CASRQDQGTWYGYTF
once | - | TRBJ2-5 | TRBV6-5 | CASSYRPEETQYF
- | TRBD2 | TRBJ2-7 | TRBV13 | CASSLRGGREQYF
- | - | TRBJ1-4 | TRBV12-5 | CASADQGLSNEKLFF
- | - | TRBJ1-2 | TRBV7-8 | CASSLAVNPGSSDRGYTF
few | - | TRBJ2-7 | TRBV6-1 | CASTITGPAYEQYF
- | TRBD1 | TRBJ2-2 | TRBV7-2 | CASRQPGTGGPGELFF
few | TRBD1 | TRBJ1-3 | TRBV6-1 | CASSDRGLTGNTIYF
- | TRBD1 | TRBJ2-2 | TRBV18 | CASSPGQATGELFF
- | - | TRBJ1-3 | TRBV11-2 | CASSAGFYSGNTIYF
- | - | TRBJ2-5 | TRBV9 | CASSMTPQETQYF
once | TRBD1 | TRBJ1-1 | TRBV5-1 | CASSIRSGGNTEAFF
- | TRBD1 | TRBJ1-1 | TRBV6-4 | CASSDSAGGSGTEAFF
- | - | TRBJ2-4 | TRBV6-5 | CASSPTVAAKNIQYF
- | - | TRBJ2-5 | TRBV5-1 | CASKSPGLEETQYF
- | TRBD1 | TRBJ1-2 | TRBV5-1 | CASSLGQGRSYGYTF
- | - | - | TRBV12-5 | CASTRAASYEQYF
- | - | TRBJ1-1 | TRBV6-1 | CASEARKPLEAFF
- | - | TRBJ2-3 | TRBV7-8 | CASSSNLALADTQYF
- | TRBD1 | TRBJ1-1 | TRBV6-6 | CASSYLGQGTTEAFF
- | - | TRBJ1-4 | TRBV19 | CASSMGRRNEKLFF
- | TRBD1 | TRBJ1-4 | TRBV7-9 | CASSFGTGNEKLFF
- | - | TRBJ2-1 | TRBV19 | CASSHGAYNEQFF
- | - | TRBJ1-2 | TRBV6-1 | CASRTDGPYGYTF
- | TRBD1 | TRBJ1-5 | TRBV6-1 | CVTHRTGVDQPQHF
- | - | TRBJ1-2 | TRBV7-9 | CASSTQTGFAYGYTF
- | TRBD1 | TRBJ2-7 | TRBV11-1 | CASSRRTGGMYEQYF
- | TRBD1 | TRBJ1-1 | TRBV5-4 | CASSLVGQGGTEAFF
- | - | TRBJ2-7 | TRBV27 | CASSPGGGGYEQYF
- | TRBD1 | TRBJ2-5 | TRBV5-1 | CASSPRDRVSQTQYF
- | - | TRBJ2-3 | TRBV7-9 | CASSLVSRSLRDTQYF
- | - | TRBJ1-1 | TRBV6-1 | CASNLNRETEAFF